This T cell receptor (beta chain) was captured by sequencing in a study of monozygotic twins with inflammatory bowel disease. Notes on the study in general: IBD patients, compared with healthy twins, shared fewer clonotypes with others (especially with disease activity). IBD patients showed reduced TCRbeta diversity (inverse Simpson) versus healthy co-twins. Researchers reported no repertoire similarity difference between concordant and discordant twins, possibly from limited power.

Addition of UMIs with a 6-nucleotide sample barcode was achieved by template switching. TCRdb re-called the 5' RACE reads and catalogs CDR3 proteins one per entry, DNA excluded. This table lists over 150,000 distinct CDR3 sequences. This CDR3 contains 14 residues. Germline lookup yields CDR1 MDHEN and CDR2 SYDVKM. To note about this clonotype: The antigen is not known.

V usage is TRBV28 and J usage is TRBJ2-2. This clonotype was sampled from a human donor with ulcerative colitis or Crohn's disease, or a healthy co-twin of an affected twin (not recorded which). Sequencing was carried out using blood. CDR3 loop: CASSLTPNTGELFF.